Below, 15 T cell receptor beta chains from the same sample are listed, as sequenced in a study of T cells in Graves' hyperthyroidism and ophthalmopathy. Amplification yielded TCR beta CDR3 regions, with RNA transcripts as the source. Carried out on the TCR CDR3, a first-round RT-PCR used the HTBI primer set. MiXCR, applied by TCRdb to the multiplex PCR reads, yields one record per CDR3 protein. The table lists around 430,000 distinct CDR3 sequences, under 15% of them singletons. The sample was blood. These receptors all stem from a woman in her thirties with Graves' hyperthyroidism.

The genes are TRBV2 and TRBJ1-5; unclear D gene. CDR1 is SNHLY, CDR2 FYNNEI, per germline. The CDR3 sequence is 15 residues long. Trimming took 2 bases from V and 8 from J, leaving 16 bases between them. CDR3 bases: TGTGCCAGCAGTGAACTCCGGACTGTCCAGGAGCCCCAGCATTTT. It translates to CASSELRTVQEPQHF. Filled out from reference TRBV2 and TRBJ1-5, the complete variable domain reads EPEVTQTPSHQVTQMGQEVILRCVPISNHLYFYWYRQILGQKVEFLVSFYNNEISEKSEIFDDQFSVERPDGSNFTLKIRSTKLEDSAMYFCASSELRTVQEPQHFGDGTRLSIL.

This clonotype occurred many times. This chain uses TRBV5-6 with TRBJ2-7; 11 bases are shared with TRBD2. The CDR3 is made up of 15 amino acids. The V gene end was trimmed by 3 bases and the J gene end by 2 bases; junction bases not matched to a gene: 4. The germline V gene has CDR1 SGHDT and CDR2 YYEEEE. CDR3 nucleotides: TGTGCCAGCAGCTGGTCGACTAGCGGGGCCTACGAGCAGTACTTC. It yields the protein CASSWSTSGAYEQYF.

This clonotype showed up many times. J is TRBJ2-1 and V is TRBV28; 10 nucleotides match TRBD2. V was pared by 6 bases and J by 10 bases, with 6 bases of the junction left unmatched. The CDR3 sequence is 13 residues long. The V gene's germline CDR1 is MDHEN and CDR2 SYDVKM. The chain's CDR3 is CASSSGLAEEQFF. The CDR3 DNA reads TGTGCCAGCAGCTCTGGACTAGCGGAAGAGCAGTTCTTC.

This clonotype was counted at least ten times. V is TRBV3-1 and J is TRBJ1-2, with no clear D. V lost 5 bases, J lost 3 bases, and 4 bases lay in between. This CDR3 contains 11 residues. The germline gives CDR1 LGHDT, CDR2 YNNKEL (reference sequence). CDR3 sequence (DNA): TGTGCCAGCAGCGACTACTATGGCTACACCTTC. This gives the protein CASSDYYGYTF. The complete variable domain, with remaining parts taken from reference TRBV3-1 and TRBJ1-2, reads DTAVSQTPKYLVTQMGNDKSIKCEQNLGHDTMYWYKQDSKKFLKIMFSYNNKELIINETVPNRFSPKSPDKAHLNLHINSLELGDSAVYFCASSDYYGYTFGSGTRLTVV.

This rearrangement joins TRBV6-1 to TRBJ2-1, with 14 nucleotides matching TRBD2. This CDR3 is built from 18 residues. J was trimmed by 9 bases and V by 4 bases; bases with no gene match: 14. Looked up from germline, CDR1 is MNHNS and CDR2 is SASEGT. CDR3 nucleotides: TGTGCCAGCAGTGCGATCCCCACCGGGACTAGCGGGAGAGGTGAGCAGTTCTTC. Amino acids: CASSAIPTGTSGRGEQFF.

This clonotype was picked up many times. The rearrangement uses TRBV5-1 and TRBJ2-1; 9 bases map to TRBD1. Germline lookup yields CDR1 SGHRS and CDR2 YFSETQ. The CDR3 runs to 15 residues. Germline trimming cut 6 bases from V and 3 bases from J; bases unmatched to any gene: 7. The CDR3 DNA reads TGCGCCAGCACCGACCGGGACAGGGTCTACAATGAGCAGTTCTTC. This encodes CASTDRDRVYNEQFF.

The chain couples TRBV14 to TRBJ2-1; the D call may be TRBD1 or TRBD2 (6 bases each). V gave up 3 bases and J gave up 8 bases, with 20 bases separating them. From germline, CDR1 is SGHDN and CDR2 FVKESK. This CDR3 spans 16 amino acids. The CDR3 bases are TGTGCCAGCAGCCATGGGGGGCCTAGTCGGCTCCATGAGCAGTTCTTC. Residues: CASSHGGPSRLHEQFF.

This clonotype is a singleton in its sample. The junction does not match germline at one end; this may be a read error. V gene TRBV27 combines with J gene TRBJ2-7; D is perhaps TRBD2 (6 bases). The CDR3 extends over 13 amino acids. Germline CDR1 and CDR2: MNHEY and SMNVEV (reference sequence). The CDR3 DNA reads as TGTGCCAGCAGTTGGGGGGTTTCCTACGAGCAGCACTTC. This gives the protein CASSWGVSYEQHF.

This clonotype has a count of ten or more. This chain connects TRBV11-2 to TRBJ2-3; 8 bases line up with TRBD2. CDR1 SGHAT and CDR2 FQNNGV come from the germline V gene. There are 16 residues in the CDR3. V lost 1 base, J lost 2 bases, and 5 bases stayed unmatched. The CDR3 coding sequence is TGTGCCAGCAGCTTAGCGGGAGGGCTCAACACAGATACGCAGTATTTT. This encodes CASSLAGGLNTDTQYF. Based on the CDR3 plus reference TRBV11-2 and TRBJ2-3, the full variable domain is EAGVAQSPRYKIIEKRQSVAFWCNPISGHATLYWYQQILGQGPKLLIQFQNNGVVDDSQLPKDRFSAERLKGVDSTLKIQPAKLEDSAVYLCASSLAGGLNTDTQYFGPGTRLTVL.

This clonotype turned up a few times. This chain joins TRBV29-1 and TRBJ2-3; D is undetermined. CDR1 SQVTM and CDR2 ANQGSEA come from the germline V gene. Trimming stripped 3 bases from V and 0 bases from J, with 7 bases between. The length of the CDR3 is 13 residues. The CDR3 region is CSVDRGSTDTQYF. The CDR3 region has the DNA TGCAGCGTTGACAGAGGTAGCACAGATACGCAGTATTTT.

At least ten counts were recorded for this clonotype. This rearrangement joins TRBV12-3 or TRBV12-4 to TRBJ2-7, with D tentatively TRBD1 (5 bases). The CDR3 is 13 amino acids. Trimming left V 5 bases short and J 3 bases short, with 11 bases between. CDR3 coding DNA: TGTGCCAGCAGTCGAACTCAGGGCTACGAGCAGTACTTC. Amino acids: CASSRTQGYEQYF.

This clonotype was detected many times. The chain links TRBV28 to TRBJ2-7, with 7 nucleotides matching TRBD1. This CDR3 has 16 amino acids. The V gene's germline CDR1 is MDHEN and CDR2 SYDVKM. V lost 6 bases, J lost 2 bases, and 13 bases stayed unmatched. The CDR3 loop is CASRRTGVRSPYEQYF. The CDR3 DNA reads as TGTGCCAGCAGACGTACAGGGGTGAGGTCTCCCTACGAGCAGTACTTC.

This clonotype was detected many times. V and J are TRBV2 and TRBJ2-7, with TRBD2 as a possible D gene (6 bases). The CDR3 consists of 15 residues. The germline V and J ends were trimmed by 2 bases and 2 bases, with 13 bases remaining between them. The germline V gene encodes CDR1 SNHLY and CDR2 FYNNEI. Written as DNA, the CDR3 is TGTGCCAGCAGTGAACAATGGGACTCCACCTACGAGCAGTACTTC. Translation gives CASSEQWDSTYEQYF.

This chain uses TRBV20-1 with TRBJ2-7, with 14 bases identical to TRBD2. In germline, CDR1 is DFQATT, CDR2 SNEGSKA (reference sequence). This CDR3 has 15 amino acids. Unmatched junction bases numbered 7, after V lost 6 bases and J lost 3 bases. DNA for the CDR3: TGCAGTGCCGAAGGACTAGCGGGAGGAAACTACGAGCAGTACTTC. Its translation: CSAEGLAGGNYEQYF.

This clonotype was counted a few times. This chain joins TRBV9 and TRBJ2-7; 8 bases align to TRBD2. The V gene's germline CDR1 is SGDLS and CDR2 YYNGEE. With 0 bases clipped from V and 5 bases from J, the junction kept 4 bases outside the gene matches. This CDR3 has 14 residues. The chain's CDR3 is CASSVDGRANEQYF. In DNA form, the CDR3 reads TGTGCCAGCAGCGTAGACGGGAGGGCCAACGAGCAGTACTTC.